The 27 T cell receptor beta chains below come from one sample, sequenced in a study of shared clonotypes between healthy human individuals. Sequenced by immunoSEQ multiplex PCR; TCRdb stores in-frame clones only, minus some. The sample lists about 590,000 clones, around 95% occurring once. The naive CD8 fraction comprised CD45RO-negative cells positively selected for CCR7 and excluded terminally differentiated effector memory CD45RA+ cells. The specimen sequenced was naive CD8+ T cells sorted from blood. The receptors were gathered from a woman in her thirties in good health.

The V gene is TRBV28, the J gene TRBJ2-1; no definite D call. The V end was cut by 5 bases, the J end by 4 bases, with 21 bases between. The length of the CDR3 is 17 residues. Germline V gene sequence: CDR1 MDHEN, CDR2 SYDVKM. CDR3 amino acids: CASSPGALGTQYNEQFF. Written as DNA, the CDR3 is TGTGCCAGCAGTCCAGGAGCTCTAGGTACCCAGTACAATGAGCAGTTCTTC.

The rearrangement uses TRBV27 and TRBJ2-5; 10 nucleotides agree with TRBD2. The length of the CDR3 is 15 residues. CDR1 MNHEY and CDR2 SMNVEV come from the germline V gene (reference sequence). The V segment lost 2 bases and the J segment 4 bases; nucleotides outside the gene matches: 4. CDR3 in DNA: TGTGCCAGCAGTTTAAGACTAGCGGGTGGAGAGACCCAGTACTTC. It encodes CASSLRLAGGETQYF.

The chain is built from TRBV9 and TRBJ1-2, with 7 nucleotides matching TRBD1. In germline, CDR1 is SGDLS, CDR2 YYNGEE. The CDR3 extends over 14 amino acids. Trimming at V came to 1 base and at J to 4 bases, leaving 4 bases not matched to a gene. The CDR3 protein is CASSVSGDSYGYTF. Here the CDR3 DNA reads TGTGCCAGCAGCGTATCGGGGGACAGCTATGGCTACACCTTC.

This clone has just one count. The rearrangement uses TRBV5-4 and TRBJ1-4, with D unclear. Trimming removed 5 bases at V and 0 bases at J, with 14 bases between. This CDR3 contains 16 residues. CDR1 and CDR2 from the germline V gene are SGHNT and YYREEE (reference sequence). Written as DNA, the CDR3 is TGTGCCAGCAGTGAGACGCCGGGAACAACTAATGAAAAACTGTTTTTT. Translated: CASSETPGTTNEKLFF.

In DNA form, the CDR3 reads TGTGCCAGCAGCTTCCCAGGGAGGAACACCGGGGAGCTGTTTTTT. Protein: CASSFPGRNTGELFF. The chain has TRBV5-4 and TRBJ2-2; D possibly matches TRBD1 or TRBD2 (5 bases each). V was pared by 2 bases and J by 1 base, with 9 bases between. The V gene's germline CDR1 is SGHNT and CDR2 YYREEE (reference sequence). The CDR3 is 15 residues long.

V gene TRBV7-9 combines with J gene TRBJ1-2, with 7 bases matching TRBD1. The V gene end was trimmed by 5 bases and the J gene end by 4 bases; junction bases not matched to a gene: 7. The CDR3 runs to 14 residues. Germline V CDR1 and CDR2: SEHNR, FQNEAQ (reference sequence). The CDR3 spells CASSIGQASYGYTF. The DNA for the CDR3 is TGTGCCAGCAGCATAGGACAGGCGTCCTATGGCTACACCTTC.

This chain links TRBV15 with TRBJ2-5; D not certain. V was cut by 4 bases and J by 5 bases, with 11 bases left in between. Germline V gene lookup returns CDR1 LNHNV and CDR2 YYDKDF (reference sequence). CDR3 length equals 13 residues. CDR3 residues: CATSNPPRETQYF. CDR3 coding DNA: TGTGCCACCAGCAACCCCCCGAGGGAGACCCAGTACTTC.

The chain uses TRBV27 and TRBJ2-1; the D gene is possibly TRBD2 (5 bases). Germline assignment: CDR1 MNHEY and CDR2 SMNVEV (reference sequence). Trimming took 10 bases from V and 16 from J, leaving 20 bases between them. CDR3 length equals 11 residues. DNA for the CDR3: TGTGCCACCCTCACCGCAGAGGGAACTTTCTTC. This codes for CATLTAEGTFF.

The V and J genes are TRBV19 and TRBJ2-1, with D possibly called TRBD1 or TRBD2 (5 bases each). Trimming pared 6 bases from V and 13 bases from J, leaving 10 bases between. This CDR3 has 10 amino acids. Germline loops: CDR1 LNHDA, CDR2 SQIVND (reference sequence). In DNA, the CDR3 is TGTGCCAGTAGCCCGGGACCTCAGTTCTTC. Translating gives CASSPGPQFF. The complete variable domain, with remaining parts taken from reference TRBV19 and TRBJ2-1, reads DGGITQSPKYLFRKEGQNVTLSCEQNLNHDAMYWYRQDPGQGLRLIYYSQIVNDFQKGDIAEGYSVSREKKESFPLTVTSAQKNPTAFYLCASSPGPQFFGPGTRLTVL.

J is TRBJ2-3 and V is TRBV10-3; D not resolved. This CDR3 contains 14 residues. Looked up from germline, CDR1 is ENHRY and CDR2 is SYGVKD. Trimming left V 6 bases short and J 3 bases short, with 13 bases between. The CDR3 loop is CAIRGEFKTDTQYF. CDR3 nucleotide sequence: TGTGCCATCAGGGGCGAGTTTAAGACAGATACGCAGTATTTT.

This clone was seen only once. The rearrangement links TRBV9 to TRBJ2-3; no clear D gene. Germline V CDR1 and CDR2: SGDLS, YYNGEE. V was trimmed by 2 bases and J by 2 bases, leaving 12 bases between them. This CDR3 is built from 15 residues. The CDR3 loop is CASSVSRTATDTQYF. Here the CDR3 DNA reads TGTGCCAGCAGCGTTTCCCGTACGGCCACAGATACGCAGTATTTT.

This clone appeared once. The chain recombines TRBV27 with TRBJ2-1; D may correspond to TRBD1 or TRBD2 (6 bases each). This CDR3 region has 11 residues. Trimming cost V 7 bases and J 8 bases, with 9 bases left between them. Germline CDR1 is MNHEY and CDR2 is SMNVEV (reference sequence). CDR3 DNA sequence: TGTGCCAGCAACGGGGGCTATGAGCAGTTCTTC. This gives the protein CASNGGYEQFF.

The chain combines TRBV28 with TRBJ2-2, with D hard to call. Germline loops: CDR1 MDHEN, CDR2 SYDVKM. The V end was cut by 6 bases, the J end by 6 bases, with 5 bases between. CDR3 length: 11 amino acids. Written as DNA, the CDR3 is TGTGCCAGCAGGTTTGCCGGGGAGCTGTTTTTT. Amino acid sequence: CASRFAGELFF. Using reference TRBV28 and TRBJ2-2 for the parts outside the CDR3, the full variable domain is DVKVTQSSRYLVKRTGEKVFLECVQDMDHENMFWYRQDPGLGLRLIYFSYDVKMKEKGDIPEGYSVSREKKERFSLILESASTNQTSMYLCASRFAGELFFGEGSRLTVL.

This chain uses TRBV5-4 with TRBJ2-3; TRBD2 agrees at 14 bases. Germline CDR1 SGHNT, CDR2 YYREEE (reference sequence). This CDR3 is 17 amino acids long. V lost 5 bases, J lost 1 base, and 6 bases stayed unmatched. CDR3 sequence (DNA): TGTGCCAGCAGTTGGGGACTAGCGGGAGTGGGCACAGATACGCAGTATTTT. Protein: CASSWGLAGVGTDTQYF.

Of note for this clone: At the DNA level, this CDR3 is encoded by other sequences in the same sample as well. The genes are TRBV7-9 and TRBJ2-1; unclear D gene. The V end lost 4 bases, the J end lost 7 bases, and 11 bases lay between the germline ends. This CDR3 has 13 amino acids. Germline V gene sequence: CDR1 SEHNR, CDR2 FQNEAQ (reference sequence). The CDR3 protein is CASSSGPGNEQFF. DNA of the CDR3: TGTGCCAGCAGCTCGGGCCCCGGAAATGAGCAGTTCTTC.

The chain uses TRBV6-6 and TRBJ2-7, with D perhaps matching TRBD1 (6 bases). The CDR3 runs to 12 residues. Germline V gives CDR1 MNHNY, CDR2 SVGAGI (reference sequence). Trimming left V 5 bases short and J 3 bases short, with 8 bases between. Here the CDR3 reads CASSKDSYEQYF. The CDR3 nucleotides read TGTGCCAGCAGTAAGGACAGCTACGAGCAGTACTTC.

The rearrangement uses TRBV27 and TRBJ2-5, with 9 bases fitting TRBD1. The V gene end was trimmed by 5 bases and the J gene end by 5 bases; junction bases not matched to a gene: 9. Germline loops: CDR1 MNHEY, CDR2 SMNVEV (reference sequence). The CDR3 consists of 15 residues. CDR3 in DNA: TGTGCCAGCAGTCACACAGGGGGCGGGTCGGAGACCCAGTACTTC. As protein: CASSHTGGGSETQYF.

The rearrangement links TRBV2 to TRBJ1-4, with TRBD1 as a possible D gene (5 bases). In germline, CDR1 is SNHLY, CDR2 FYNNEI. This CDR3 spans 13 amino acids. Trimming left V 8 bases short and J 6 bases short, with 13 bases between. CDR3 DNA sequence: TGTGCCAGCCAGGACAAGTTGCATGAAAAACTGTTTTTT. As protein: CASQDKLHEKLFF.

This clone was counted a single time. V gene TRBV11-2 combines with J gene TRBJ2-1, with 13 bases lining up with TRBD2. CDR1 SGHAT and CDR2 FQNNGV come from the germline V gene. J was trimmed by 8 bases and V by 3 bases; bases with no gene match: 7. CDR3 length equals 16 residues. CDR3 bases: TGTGCCAGCAGCTTGACGGGACTAGCGGGAATCTATGAGCAGTTCTTC. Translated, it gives CASSLTGLAGIYEQFF. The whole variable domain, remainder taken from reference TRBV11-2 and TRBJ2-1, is EAGVAQSPRYKIIEKRQSVAFWCNPISGHATLYWYQQILGQGPKLLIQFQNNGVVDDSQLPKDRFSAERLKGVDSTLKIQPAKLEDSAVYLCASSLTGLAGIYEQFFGPGTRLTVL.

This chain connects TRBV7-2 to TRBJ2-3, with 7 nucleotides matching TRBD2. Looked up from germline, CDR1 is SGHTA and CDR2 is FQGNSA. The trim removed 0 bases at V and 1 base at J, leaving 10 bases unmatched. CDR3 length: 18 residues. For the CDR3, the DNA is TGTGCCAGCAGCTTAGCGCCTGGTTGGGGGGGTGGCACAGATACGCAGTATTTT. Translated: CASSLAPGWGGGTDTQYF.

This chain's CDR3 is CASSFLGEGYEQYF. Here the CDR3 DNA reads TGTGCCAGCAGTTTTCTCGGTGAAGGATACGAGCAGTACTTC. V gene TRBV27 combines with J gene TRBJ2-7; D not resolved. The V and J ends lost 3 bases and 4 bases respectively, with 13 bases between them. There are 14 residues in the CDR3. Germline V CDR1 and CDR2: MNHEY, SMNVEV (reference sequence).

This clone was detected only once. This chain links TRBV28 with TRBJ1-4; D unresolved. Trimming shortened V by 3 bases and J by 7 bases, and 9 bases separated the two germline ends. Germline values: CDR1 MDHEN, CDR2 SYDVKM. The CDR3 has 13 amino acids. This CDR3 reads CASSLRRGEKLFF. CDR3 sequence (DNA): TGTGCCAGCAGTTTGCGGCGCGGTGAAAAACTGTTTTTT.

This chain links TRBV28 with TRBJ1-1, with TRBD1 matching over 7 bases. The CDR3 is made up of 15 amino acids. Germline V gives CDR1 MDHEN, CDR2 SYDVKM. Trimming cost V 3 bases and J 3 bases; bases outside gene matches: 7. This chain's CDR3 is CASSFRRGLDTEAFF. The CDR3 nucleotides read TGTGCCAGCAGTTTCAGGAGGGGGCTGGACACTGAAGCTTTCTTT. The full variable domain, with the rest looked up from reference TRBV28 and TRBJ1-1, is DVKVTQSSRYLVKRTGEKVFLECVQDMDHENMFWYRQDPGLGLRLIYFSYDVKMKEKGDIPEGYSVSREKKERFSLILESASTNQTSMYLCASSFRRGLDTEAFFGQGTRLTVV.

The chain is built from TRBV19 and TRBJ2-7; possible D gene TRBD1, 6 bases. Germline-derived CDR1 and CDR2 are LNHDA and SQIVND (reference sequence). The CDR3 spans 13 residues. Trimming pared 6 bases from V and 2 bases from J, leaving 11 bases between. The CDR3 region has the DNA TGTGCCAGTAGCCCCGGGACAACCTACGAGCAGTACTTC. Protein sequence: CASSPGTTYEQYF.

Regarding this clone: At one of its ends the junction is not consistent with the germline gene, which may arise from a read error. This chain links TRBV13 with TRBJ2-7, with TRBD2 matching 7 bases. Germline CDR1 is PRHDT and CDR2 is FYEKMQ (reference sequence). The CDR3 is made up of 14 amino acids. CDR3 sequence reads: CASSSAGRVYGQYF. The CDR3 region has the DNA TGTGCCAGCAGCTCAGCGGGAAGAGTTTACGGGCAGTACTTC.

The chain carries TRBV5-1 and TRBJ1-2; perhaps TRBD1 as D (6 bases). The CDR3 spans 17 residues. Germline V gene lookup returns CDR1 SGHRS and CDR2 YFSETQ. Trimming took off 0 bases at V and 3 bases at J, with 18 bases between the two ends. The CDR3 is CASSLGRDMDLHYGYTF. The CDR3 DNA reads TGCGCCAGCAGCTTGGGCCGGGACATGGACCTTCACTATGGCTACACCTTC.

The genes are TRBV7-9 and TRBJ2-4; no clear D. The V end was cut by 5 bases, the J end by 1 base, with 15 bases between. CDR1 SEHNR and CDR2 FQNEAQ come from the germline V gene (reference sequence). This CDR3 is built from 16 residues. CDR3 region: CASSLASLMAKNIQYF. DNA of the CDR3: TGTGCCAGCAGCCTCGCTAGTCTCATGGCCAAAAACATTCAGTACTTC.